The present TCR beta chain was sequenced within a study of Graves' ophthalmopathy and Graves' hyperthyroidism. On the study more broadly: The term stable hyperthyroidism indicated an absence of ophthalmopathy within 18 months of follow-up. Study-level points and caveats: Ophthalmopathy was separated from stable hyperthyroidism by a 13-signature model with around 89% sensitivity and roughly 84% specificity. Progression of ophthalmopathy was predicted by the model with roughly 71% sensitivity and roughly 73% specificity.

Hyperthyroidism cases were recent diagnoses of under 2 months' duration in people aged 18 to 65. On this clonotype: What it recognizes is unknown.

TCR beta CDR3 amplification used RNA transcripts. Scientists carried out first-round RT-PCR using HTBI primers and then a second-round multiplex PCR. MiXCR was run by TCRdb on the multiplex PCR reads, yielding one entry per CDR3 protein. The sample consists of more than 1,000,000 distinct CDR3 sequences, 36% of them appearing once. CDR1 SEHNR and CDR2 FQNEAQ come from the germline V gene (reference sequence). V was clipped by 5 bases and J by 0 bases; unmatched bases: 7. This CDR3 has 15 residues. Sequenced: peripheral blood or thyroid tissue (not recorded which). The chain links TRBV7-9 to TRBJ2-7; 7 nucleotides match TRBD2. The clonotype was recovered from an adult man with Graves' hyperthyroidism. CDR3 region: CASSPGREGSYEQYF. The CDR3 DNA is TGTGCCAGCAGCCCGGGTAGGGAGGGCTCCTACGAGCAGTACTTC.